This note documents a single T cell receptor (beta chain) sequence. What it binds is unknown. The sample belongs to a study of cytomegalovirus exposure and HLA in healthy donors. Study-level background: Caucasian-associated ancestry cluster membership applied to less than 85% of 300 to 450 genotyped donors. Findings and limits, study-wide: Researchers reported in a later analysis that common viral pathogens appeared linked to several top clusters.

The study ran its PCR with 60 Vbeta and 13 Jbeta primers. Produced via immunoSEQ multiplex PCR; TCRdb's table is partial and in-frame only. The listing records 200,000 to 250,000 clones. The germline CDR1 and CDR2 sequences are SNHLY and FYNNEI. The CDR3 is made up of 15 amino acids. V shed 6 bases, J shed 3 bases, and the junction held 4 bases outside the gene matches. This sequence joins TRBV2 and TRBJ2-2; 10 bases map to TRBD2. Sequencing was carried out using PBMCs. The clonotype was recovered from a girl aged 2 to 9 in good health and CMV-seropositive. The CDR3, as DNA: TGTGCCAGCAGGGTAGCGGGAGGTTACACCGGGGAGCTGTTTTTT. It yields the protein CASRVAGGYTGELFF.